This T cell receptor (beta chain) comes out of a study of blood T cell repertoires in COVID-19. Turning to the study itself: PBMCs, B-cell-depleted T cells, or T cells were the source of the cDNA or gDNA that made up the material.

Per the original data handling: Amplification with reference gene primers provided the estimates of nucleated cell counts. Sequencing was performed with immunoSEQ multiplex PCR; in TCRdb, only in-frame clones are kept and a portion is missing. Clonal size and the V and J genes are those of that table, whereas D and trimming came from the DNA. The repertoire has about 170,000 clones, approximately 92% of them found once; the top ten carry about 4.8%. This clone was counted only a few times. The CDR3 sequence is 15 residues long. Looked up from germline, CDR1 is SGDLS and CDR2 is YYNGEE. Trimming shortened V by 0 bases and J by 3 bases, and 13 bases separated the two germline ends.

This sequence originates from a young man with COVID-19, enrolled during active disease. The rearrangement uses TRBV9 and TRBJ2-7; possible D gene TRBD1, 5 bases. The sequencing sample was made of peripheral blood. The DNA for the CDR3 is TGTGCCAGCAGCGTAGAGGGAAGGCAGGGCTACGAGCAGTACTTC. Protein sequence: CASSVEGRQGYEQYF.